One TCR beta chain is described in this entry. The data belong to a study of blood T cell repertoires in COVID-19. Libraries were prepared by immunoSEQ multiplex PCR; TCRdb keeps only in-frame clonotypes and omits some of them. The data show about 140,000 clones, with about 87% seen just once and roughly a tenth held by the top ten. Germline-derived CDR1 and CDR2 are SEHNR and FQNEAQ (reference sequence). The CDR3 length is 14 residues. The V gene lost 6 bases and the J gene lost 4 bases, with 16 bases spanning the gap. The TCR originated in a man between 60 and 75 years old with active or convalescent COVID-19. The specimen was peripheral blood. V usage is TRBV7-9 and J usage is TRBJ2-7; D might be TRBD1 (6 bases). The DNA of the CDR3 is TGTGCCAGCAGTCGTGACAGGAGTCTATACGAGCAGTACTTC. Its protein is CASSRDRSLYEQYF.